Included here is one T cell receptor (beta chain) sequence, with context. Authors' data handling: For nucleated cells, counts were estimated from reference gene primer amplification. Sequencing used immunoSEQ multiplex PCR; TCRdb keeps in-frame clones, though not all of them. V and J calls and clone size follow that table, whereas D and trimming were derived from the DNA. In the table there are approximately 300,000 clones, approximately 86% of which are singletons. The sample belongs to a study of blood T cell repertoires in COVID-19. Overall study: COVID-19 samples, acute and convalescent, were from the United States, Italy and Spain. Sample material is recorded as cDNA or gDNA derived from T cells, B-cell-depleted T cells, or PBMCs.

This CDR3 region has 13 residues. V dropped 6 bases and J dropped 4; count of bases not matched to a gene: 5. Germline-derived CDR1 and CDR2 are LNHDA and SQIVND (reference sequence). The chain employs TRBV19 and TRBJ1-2; 7 positions agree with TRBD1. Sequencing input: peripheral blood. The source is a woman between 45 and 65 years old with active or convalescent COVID-19. This CDR3 reads CASRNRGLYGYTF. The CDR3 DNA is TGTGCCAGTAGGAACAGGGGACTCTATGGCTACACCTTC.